What follows is one TCR beta chain and its context. Its antigen is undetermined. The sample comes from a study of cytotoxic CD8 clonotypes in ibrutinib-treated CLL. For the study at large: Across the patients, roughly ten were relapsed/refractory, roughly 15 treatment-naive and 17 to 18 IGHV unmutated.

Generated by immunoSEQ multiplex PCR, the TCRdb table keeps only in-frame clones and is missing some. In the table there are more than 85,000 clones, roughly three quarters of which are singletons. This CDR3 is built from 13 residues. V dropped 8 bases and J dropped 4 bases, with 14 bases sitting between them. In germline, CDR1 is SGDLS, CDR2 YYNGEE. Study-level points and caveats: Clonality rose at ibrutinib response, held steady in sustained remission, and fell toward baseline at progression. Public clonotypes proved infrequent, and on treatment they shrank or remained steady. While tracking circulating CD8+ T-cell counts, baseline clonality exceeded that of age-matched healthy donors.

This chain links TRBV9 with TRBJ2-3; D is undetermined. Sequencing used PBMCs, obtained after 24 months of ibrutinib treatment. The TCR comes from a human donor with chronic lymphocytic leukemia. The CDR3 reads CASSPGLADTQYF. CDR3 in DNA: TGTGCCAGTTCTCCGGGCCTGGCAGATACGCAGTATTTT. The entire variable domain, with the rest obtained from reference TRBV9 and TRBJ2-3, is as follows: DSGVTQTPKHLITATGQRVTLRCSPRSGDLSVYWYQQSLDQGLQFLIQYYNGEERAKGNILERFSAQQFPDLHSELNLSSLELGDSALYFCASSPGLADTQYFGPGTRLTVL.